This T cell receptor beta chain was identified in a study of shared clonotypes between healthy human individuals. As for the study in general: CD4 naive and memory got three plates each, CD8 naive two, CD8 memory one.

Turning to this clone: The antigen remains undetermined. This sample also contains other DNA sequences that code for the same CDR3.

Sequencing used immunoSEQ multiplex PCR; TCRdb keeps in-frame clones, though not all of them. The data show about 1,500,000 clones, around 97% seen once. Germline CDR1 MDHEN, CDR2 SYDVKM. The CDR3 spans 13 residues. Trimming removed 3 bases from V and 4 bases from J, with 7 bases in between. The CD4+ fraction was divided into a CD45RA+ naive subset and a CD45RA-negative memory subset. Overall study results and limits: Limitation of the genetic and exposure-history diversity represented came from the few donors. For sorted subsets, rarefaction showed incomplete sequencing despite large depth.

The chain links TRBV28 to TRBJ1-5; no firm D call. This clonotype was sampled from a man aged 30 to 39 in good health. The sequenced sample consisted of naive CD4+ T cells sorted from blood. Described subset: CD45RA+ positively selected. CDR3 nucleotides: TGTGCCAGCAGTTTGTTGGGGAATCAGCCCCAGCATTTT. Protein sequence: CASSLLGNQPQHF. Combining the CDR3 with reference TRBV28 and TRBJ1-5 gives the whole variable domain DVKVTQSSRYLVKRTGEKVFLECVQDMDHENMFWYRQDPGLGLRLIYFSYDVKMKEKGDIPEGYSVSREKKERFSLILESASTNQTSMYLCASSLLGNQPQHFGDGTRLSIL.